The source of this T cell receptor (beta chain) is a study of response to subunit inactivated influenza vaccine. Findings and caveats of the study: The authors suggested that few new T cells are recruited per seasonal influenza vaccination.

TCRdb itself ran the RT-PCR reads through MiXCR, one entry per CDR3 protein. The sample contains fewer than 650,000 distinct CDR3 sequences, 10% to 15% of which appear only once. This clonotype was counted between two and nine times. Its antigen is currently unknown. The germline CDR1 and CDR2 sequences are MNHEY and SVGAGI. CDR3 size: 18 residues. The germline V and J ends were trimmed by 0 bases and 0 bases, with 15 bases remaining between them. This clonotype was sampled from a middle-aged man who received an inactivated influenza vaccine. The V and J genes are TRBV6-5 and TRBJ1-3; D may be TRBD1 (5 bases). The sequenced sample was PBMCs from blood, obtained roughly 47 days after vaccination. Written as DNA, the CDR3 is TGTGCCAGCAGTTACTCGAGGGCCCGTGGGGGCTCTGGAAACACCATATATTTT. This codes for CASSYSRARGGSGNTIYF.